The 9 T cell receptor beta chains in this list originate from one sample, sequenced in a study of cytomegalovirus exposure and HLA in healthy donors. Vbeta (60) and Jbeta (13) primers were used in the PCR. This table comes from immunoSEQ multiplex PCR, and its TCRdb copy is limited to in-frame clones, with some not included. The sample yields over 90,000 clones, approximately 76% seen once. Sequenced material: PBMCs. These receptor sequences come from a woman aged 55-75 years in good health and CMV-seropositive.

The rearrangement joins TRBV7-3 to TRBJ2-3; TRBD1 is a possible D gene (5 bases). Germline values: CDR1 SGHTA, CDR2 FQGTGA. The ends were cut back, 4 bases at V and 1 base at J, with 9 bases in the middle. This CDR3 has 14 residues. In DNA form, the CDR3 reads TGTGCCAGCAGCTCCTTGACAGGCACAGATACGCAGTATTTT. Protein product: CASSSLTGTDTQYF.

This chain links TRBV7-2 with TRBJ1-1; TRBD1 agrees at 10 bases. The V and J ends lost 0 bases and 11 bases, in that order; junction bases with no gene match: 9. CDR3 length: 15 amino acids. Germline CDR1 SGHTA, CDR2 FQGNSA. This chain's CDR3 is CASSLAGDRGYRAFF. CDR3 nucleotide sequence: TGTGCCAGCAGCTTAGCGGGGGACAGGGGTTACCGGGCTTTCTTT.

This chain links TRBV19 with TRBJ2-5, with 7 bases fitting TRBD2. Germline loops: CDR1 LNHDA, CDR2 SQIVND (reference sequence). The V segment lost 1 base and the J segment 4 bases; nucleotides outside the gene matches: 6. The CDR3 runs 15 residues. This CDR3 is CASSIVPGGIETQYF. In nucleotides, the CDR3 is TGTGCCAGTAGTATAGTTCCCGGGGGGATAGAGACCCAGTACTTC. Combining the CDR3 with reference TRBV19 and TRBJ2-5 gives the whole variable domain DGGITQSPKYLFRKEGQNVTLSCEQNLNHDAMYWYRQDPGQGLRLIYYSQIVNDFQKGDIAEGYSVSREKKESFPLTVTSAQKNPTAFYLCASSIVPGGIETQYFGPGTRLLVL.

The chain has TRBV29-1 and TRBJ2-3; D might be TRBD1 (5 bases). V shed 3 bases and J shed 2 bases, with 9 bases lying between them. The CDR3 has 13 residues. Germline V gene lookup returns CDR1 SQVTM and CDR2 ANQGSEA. The CDR3 region is CSVDFGHTDTQYF. CDR3 bases: TGCAGCGTTGATTTCGGACACACAGATACGCAGTATTTT.

This clone came up once. The chain couples TRBV19 to TRBJ2-7; 8 nucleotides match TRBD1. V dropped 6 bases and J dropped 3; count of bases not matched to a gene: 4. From germline, CDR1 is LNHDA and CDR2 SQIVND (reference sequence). This CDR3 has 13 amino acids. The DNA of the CDR3 is TGTGCCAGTAGCTCGGGACAGGACTACGAGCAGTACTTC. Translating gives CASSSGQDYEQYF. The full variable domain, in which reference TRBV19 and TRBJ2-7 provide the parts outside the CDR3, is DGGITQSPKYLFRKEGQNVTLSCEQNLNHDAMYWYRQDPGQGLRLIYYSQIVNDFQKGDIAEGYSVSREKKESFPLTVTSAQKNPTAFYLCASSSGQDYEQYFGPGTRLTVT.

The CDR3 region is CASSIFTGGAGEKLFF. The CDR3, as DNA: TGTGCCAGCAGCATATTTACAGGGGGCGCGGGAGAAAAACTGTTTTTT. The chain joins TRBV11-2 to TRBJ1-4; TRBD1 matches at 9 bases. Germline CDR1 is SGHAT and CDR2 is FQNNGV. V was pared by 5 bases and J by 8 bases, with 12 bases of the junction left unmatched. The CDR3 sequence is 16 residues long.

This chain connects TRBV25-1 to TRBJ2-3, with 8 bases matching TRBD1. Trimming removed 3 bases from V and 4 bases from J; junction bases left unmatched: 9. CDR3 length equals 16 residues. CDR1 and CDR2 from the germline V gene are MGHDK and SYGVNS. The CDR3 DNA reads as TGTGCCAGCAGTGACCCAGGCCGGGACAGGTCAGATACGCAGTATTTT. Its protein is CASSDPGRDRSDTQYF.

The chain combines TRBV6-5 with TRBJ1-1; a possible D gene is TRBD1 (5 bases). The V end was cut by 6 bases, the J end by 11 bases, with 19 bases between. Germline CDR1 is MNHEY and CDR2 is SVGAGI. The CDR3 is 13 amino acids. CDR3: CASSPGAYREAFF. The CDR3 DNA reads as TGTGCCAGCAGCCCCGGGGCATATCGGGAGGCTTTCTTT.

The chain uses TRBV5-1 and TRBJ1-6; TRBD1 matches 7 bases. CDR3 length: 14 amino acids. Trimming at V came to 4 bases and at J to 8 bases, leaving 6 bases not matched to a gene. The V gene's germline CDR1 is SGHRS and CDR2 YFSETQ. The CDR3 nucleotides are TGCGCCAGCAGCCCGGGACAGCGGTATTCACCCCTCCACTTT. Translation: CASSPGQRYSPLHF.